Detailed here is one TCR beta chain. This sample was included in a study of blood T cell repertoires in COVID-19. In the study overall: T cells, B-cell-depleted T cells, or PBMCs supplied cDNA or gDNA.

TCRdb's copy holds only in-frame clones and misses some; the assay was immunoSEQ multiplex PCR. Here the sample spans some 150,000 clones, approximately 82% being singletons. This CDR3 region has 13 residues. The specimen was peripheral blood. This TCR derives from a woman aged 45 to 65 with acute or convalescent COVID-19. This rearrangement joins TRBV7-5 to TRBJ2-7; the table's D call, TRBD1, was not checked against the DNA. TRBV7-5 is given as a pseudogene. For the CDR3, the DNA is TGTGCCAGAAGCAGCCAGGTCTCCTACGAGCAGTACTTC. Its translation: CARSSQVSYEQYF.